The entry below gives a single TCR beta chain sequence along with its context. Its antigen is currently unknown. The record originates from a study of T cell repertoires in cytomegalovirus infection. At the level of the study: Indicated by public TCR beta signatures were CMV infection and matching HLA type. Study results and limitations: The study found HLA-C-restricted CMV-specific TCR beta clonotypes dominating the ex vivo response. Cumulative frequency of public TCR beta families picked out carriers of CMV plus the relevant HLA.

The CDR3 is made up of 16 amino acids. The ends lost 10 bases at V and 1 base at J; junction bases unmatched: 10. The V gene's germline CDR1 is ENHRY and CDR2 SYGVKD. TCRdb re-analysed the reads in MiXCR, keeping a single row per CDR3 protein. The repertoire includes around 110,000 distinct CDR3 sequences, about 9.5% of them detected once, and roughly 29% sits in the top ten. The source is a human donor in good health (CMV status not recorded). Some clones in this sample may be carry-over from other donors' samples. The sequencing input was PBMCs, sequenced either directly or after in vitro stimulation (not recorded which). V and J are TRBV10-3 and TRBJ2-1; 10 bases line up with TRBD2. CDR3 protein: CATRYLAGGSYNEQFF. The CDR3 nucleotides are TGTGCCACGAGGTACTTAGCGGGAGGATCCTACAATGAGCAGTTCTTC.